The 7 T cell receptor beta chains listed next were all sequenced from one sample in a study of T cell responses to AZD1222 COVID-19 vaccine. Using immunoSEQ multiplex PCR, the repertoire was profiled, and TCRdb retains in-frame clones only, with some absent. This sample carries 120,000 to 150,000 clones, around 88% of them seen once, and the ten largest clones take roughly 3.5%. Specimen: peripheral blood, collected on day 0 of MenACWY control vaccination. These receptors were collected from an adult in good health.

The gene calls are TRBV6-1 and TRBJ1-2, with TRBD1 matching over 8 bases. Germline lookup yields CDR1 MNHNS and CDR2 SASEGT. The CDR3 runs 16 residues. V lost 0 bases, J lost 4 bases, and 7 bases stayed unmatched. CDR3 nucleotides: TGTGCCAGCAGTGAAGCCCCCGCTGGGACAGGCTATGGCTACACCTTC. This gives the protein CASSEAPAGTGYGYTF.

The J gene is TRBJ2-2, the V gene TRBV12-3 or TRBV12-4, with D uncertain. There are 12 residues in the CDR3. V lost 8 bases to trimming and J lost 7 bases, with 11 bases between them. CDR3 DNA: TGTGCCAGCGGAGTACTGGTCGGGGAGCTGTTTTTT. Translating it yields CASGVLVGELFF.

The rearrangement joins TRBV13 to TRBJ1-2, with no clear D. This CDR3 is 14 amino acids long. Germline V gene data show CDR1 as PRHDT and CDR2 as FYEKMQ (reference sequence). The V gene lost 2 bases and the J gene lost 7 bases, with 14 bases spanning the gap. The CDR3 region has the DNA TGTGCCAGCAGCTTAAGTCACTCTGGCTTTGGCTACACCTTC. Its translation is CASSLSHSGFGYTF.

This chain joins TRBV20-1 and TRBJ2-5; 10 nucleotides match TRBD1. Germline values: CDR1 DFQATT, CDR2 SNEGSKA (reference sequence). Trimming took 3 bases from V and 4 from J; bases not matched to a gene: 5. CDR3 length: 14 amino acids. This CDR3 is CSASKRTGGETQYF. For the CDR3, the DNA is TGCAGTGCTAGTAAAAGGACAGGGGGAGAGACCCAGTACTTC.

This clone was recorded only once. This chain connects TRBV18 to TRBJ2-2; possible D gene TRBD2, 5 bases. The CDR3 is made up of 13 amino acids. The V end lost 3 bases, the J end lost 6 bases, and 8 bases lay between the germline ends. The germline V gene encodes CDR1 KGHSH and CDR2 LQKENI. DNA for the CDR3: TGTGCCAGCTCACCTACGGGATCCGGGGAGCTGTTTTTT. It is translated as CASSPTGSGELFF. Looking up the rest from reference TRBV18 and TRBJ2-2 gives the full variable domain: NAGVMQNPRHLVRRRGQEARLRCSPMKGHSHVYWYRQLPEEGLKFMVYLQKENIIDESGMPKERFSAEFPKEGPSILRIQQVVRGDSAAYFCASSPTGSGELFFGEGSRLTVL.

The chain employs TRBV7-2 and TRBJ2-4; TRBD1 agrees at 12 bases. The CDR3 contains 17 residues. The V gene end was trimmed by 1 base and the J gene end by 2 bases; junction bases not matched to a gene: 3. CDR1 SGHTA and CDR2 FQGNSA come from the germline V gene. CDR3 coding DNA: TGTGCCAGCAGCTTAGTCGGGACAGGGGGCTCCAAAAACATTCAGTACTTC. It is translated as CASSLVGTGGSKNIQYF.

The CDR3 DNA reads TGTGCCAGCAGGCAGGCAGGGGGCAGTAGCGATGGCTACACCTTC. Amino acid sequence: CASRQAGGSSDGYTF. The chain couples TRBV6-6 to TRBJ1-2, with 8 bases identical to TRBD1. Germline values: CDR1 MNHNY, CDR2 SVGAGI (reference sequence). J lost 6 bases, V lost 6 bases, and 12 bases had no gene match. The length of the CDR3 is 15 residues.